One sample yielded the 32 T cell receptor beta chains listed below, sequenced in a study of T cell responses to AZD1222 COVID-19 vaccine. The table came from immunoSEQ multiplex PCR; TCRdb's copy has only in-frame clones and leaves some out. The data show approximately 140,000 clones, about 91% seen once. This sample comprised peripheral blood, obtained 28 days after the second AZD1222 dose. The receptors derive from an adult who received the AZD1222 COVID-19 vaccine.

The CDR3 DNA is TGTGCCAGCAGCCAACTTTCGACAGGAATGAACACTGAAGCTTTCTTT. Translation: CASSQLSTGMNTEAFF. The chain combines TRBV7-6 with TRBJ1-1; D might be TRBD1 (6 bases). The CDR3 runs to 16 residues. Germline loops: CDR1 SGHVS, CDR2 FNYEAQ. V was cut by 5 bases and J by 0 bases, with 16 bases left in between.

The chain employs TRBV7-9 and TRBJ2-2; maybe TRBD1 (5 bases). The germline V gene has CDR1 SEHNR and CDR2 FQNEAQ (reference sequence). Between the trimmed V and J ends, which lost 1 base and 4 bases, there was a span of 19 bases. There are 18 residues in the CDR3. CDR3 protein: CASSLVFTGDGPTGELFF. The CDR3 DNA sequence: TGTGCCAGCAGCTTAGTGTTTACAGGCGACGGGCCCACCGGGGAGCTGTTTTTT.

The chain links TRBV19 to TRBJ1-2; D possibly corresponds to TRBD1 (6 bases). Germline lookup yields CDR1 LNHDA and CDR2 SQIVND (reference sequence). The CDR3 is made up of 13 amino acids. V was trimmed by 6 bases and J by 8 bases, leaving 16 bases between them. In nucleotides, the CDR3 is TGTGCCAGTAGGGAAAACAGGGTCTGGGGCTACACCTTC. Protein product: CASRENRVWGYTF.

The chain couples TRBV7-6 to TRBJ2-2; D is possibly TRBD2 (5 bases). Germline V gene sequence: CDR1 SGHVS, CDR2 FNYEAQ. This CDR3 comprises 16 residues. Trimming cost V 5 bases and J 3 bases, with 16 bases left between them. The CDR3 region is CASSPWRHFDTGELFF. DNA of the CDR3: TGTGCCAGCAGCCCCTGGAGGCACTTTGACACCGGGGAGCTGTTTTTT.

This clone has a single count. This sequence joins TRBV3-1 (or the pseudogene TRBV3-2) and TRBJ2-7, with TRBD2 identical over 7 bases. The CDR3 is 18 amino acids. Per germline, CDR1 LGHDT and CDR2 YNNKEL (reference sequence). J gave up 4 bases and V 0 bases, and 15 bases lay outside the gene matches. DNA of the CDR3: TGTGCCAGCAGCCAAGATAGCTGTCTCCTAGCGGATCCTTACGAGCAGTACGTC. It yields the protein CASSQDSCLLADPYEQYV.

The chain links TRBV21-1 to TRBJ2-7. TRBV21-1 counts as a pseudogene. CDR3 length: 16 residues. The CDR3 loop is CASSIRGGDITYEQYV. For the CDR3, the DNA is TGTGCCAGCAGCATAAGAGGCGGGGACATAACCTACGAGCAGTACGTC.

V and J are TRBV27 and TRBJ1-1, with 10 bases that match TRBD1. The CDR3 runs 13 residues. The trim removed 6 bases at V and 10 bases at J, leaving 8 bases unmatched. CDR1 is MNHEY and CDR2 is SMNVEV in the germline V gene (reference sequence). Here the CDR3 DNA reads TGTGCCAGCAGGCCGGGACAGGGGAGAGGAGCTTTCTTT. Translation: CASRPGQGRGAFF.

The genes are TRBV7-2 and TRBJ2-5, with D tentatively TRBD2 (5 bases). The CDR3 totals 15 residues. The germline V gene has CDR1 SGHTA and CDR2 FQGNSA. Trimming stripped 1 base from V and 5 bases from J, with 14 bases between. CDR3 nucleotides: TGTGCCAGCAGCTTAGATCCGGGGATCGGGGAGACCCAGTACTTC. This translates into CASSLDPGIGETQYF.

The genes are TRBV5-1 and TRBJ1-1; no clear D gene. Per the germline V gene, CDR1 is SGHRS and CDR2 is YFSETQ. V shed 3 bases and J shed 4 bases, with 10 bases lying between them. The CDR3 has 13 amino acids. CDR3 coding DNA: TGCGCCAGCAGCTCCCGGGCCCTCACTGAAGCTTTCTTT. Its protein product is CASSSRALTEAFF.

The chain uses TRBV9 and TRBJ2-2; maybe TRBD2 (5 bases). V lost 3 bases and J lost 5, with 14 bases in between. This CDR3 region has 15 residues. Germline CDR1 is SGDLS and CDR2 is YYNGEE. In DNA, the CDR3 is TGTGCCAGCAGCGAGCGGACCAGTCTAACCGGGGAGCTGTTTTTT. This codes for CASSERTSLTGELFF.

This sequence joins TRBV4-1 and TRBJ2-1, with TRBD2 identical over 10 bases. V shed 4 bases, J shed 4 bases, and the junction held 4 bases outside the gene matches. There are 15 residues in the CDR3. Germline CDR1 MGHRA, CDR2 YSYEKL. The DNA for the CDR3 is TGCGCCAGCAGCCCCGCAGCGGGAGGGTACAATGAGCAGTTCTTC. Protein: CASSPAAGGYNEQFF.

This chain connects TRBV19 to TRBJ1-5; 8 nucleotides align to TRBD1. Germline V CDR1 and CDR2: LNHDA, SQIVND (reference sequence). Trimming at V came to 8 bases and at J to 5 bases, leaving 5 bases not matched to a gene. The CDR3 covers 13 residues. CDR3 DNA sequence: TGTGCCAGTGGACAGGGAGTTTATCAGCCCCAGCATTTT. Translating it yields CASGQGVYQPQHF.

The genes are TRBV6-5 and TRBJ1-4; the match to TRBD1 covers 7 bases. This CDR3 spans 14 amino acids. Germline V gives CDR1 MNHEY, CDR2 SVGAGI. V lost 6 bases and J lost 3; bases outside the gene matches: 4. DNA of the CDR3: TGTGCCAGCAGCCGACAGGGACCTAATGAAAAACTGTTTTTT. This gives the protein CASSRQGPNEKLFF.

The rearrangement links TRBV18 to TRBJ1-4; D possibly corresponds to TRBD1 (6 bases). Trimming removed 5 bases from V and 7 bases from J, with 11 bases in between. This CDR3 contains 13 residues. Looked up from germline, CDR1 is KGHSH and CDR2 is LQKENI. Here the CDR3 reads CASSILQGEKLFF. CDR3 nucleotide sequence: TGTGCCAGCTCAATACTACAGGGTGAAAAACTGTTTTTT.

The genes are TRBV19 and TRBJ1-1; 7 bases agree with TRBD1. The ends lost 4 bases at V and 3 bases at J; junction bases unmatched: 2. This CDR3 comprises 13 residues. Germline V lookup: CDR1 LNHDA, CDR2 SQIVND (reference sequence). The CDR3 sequence: CASSTQGDTEAFF. In DNA form, the CDR3 reads TGTGCCAGTAGTACGCAGGGGGACACTGAAGCTTTCTTT.

The rearrangement uses TRBV5-3 and TRBJ1-5; D is undetermined. TRBV5-3 is an open reading frame whose function is uncertain. Trimming pared 4 bases from V and 9 bases from J, leaving 5 bases between. CDR3 length equals 10 residues. The CDR3 loop is CARSRVPQHF. The CDR3 DNA reads TGTGCCAGAAGCAGGGTGCCCCAGCATTTT.

V gene TRBV7-6 combines with J gene TRBJ1-2; a weak D match, TRBD1 (6 bases). This CDR3 is built from 15 residues. Between the trimmed V and J ends, which lost 5 bases and 6 bases, there was a span of 19 bases. Germline V gives CDR1 SGHVS, CDR2 FNYEAQ. CDR3 protein: CASSQIGSGADGYTF. The CDR3, as DNA: TGTGCCAGCAGCCAGATAGGGTCGGGGGCGGATGGCTACACCTTC.

The chain recombines TRBV6-5 with TRBJ1-1; D not certain. This CDR3 has 14 residues. V was pared by 2 bases and J by 5 bases, with 12 bases between. Looked up from germline, CDR1 is MNHEY and CDR2 is SVGAGI. In DNA, the CDR3 is TGTGCCAGCAGTTACGGTCAGGCCCTAACTGAAGCTTTCTTT. Its protein is CASSYGQALTEAFF.

This chain connects TRBV30 to TRBJ2-5, with unresolved D. This CDR3 is 13 amino acids long. The germline V gene has CDR1 GTSNPN and CDR2 SVGIG (reference sequence). Trimming took off 0 bases at V and 5 bases at J, with 10 bases between the two ends. The CDR3 sequence: CAWSVVQPETQYF. The CDR3 nucleotides are TGTGCCTGGAGTGTCGTACAACCGGAGACCCAGTACTTC.

V and J are TRBV11-2 and TRBJ2-1, with unresolved D. The ends were cut back, 5 bases at V and 0 bases at J, with 11 bases in the middle. Germline lookup yields CDR1 SGHAT and CDR2 FQNNGV. The CDR3 is 15 amino acids. DNA of the CDR3: TGTGCCAGCAGCGGGTTAGCAGGCTCCTACAATGAGCAGTTCTTC. Protein sequence: CASSGLAGSYNEQFF.

The chain uses TRBV18 and TRBJ2-5; 7 bases fit TRBD1. CDR1 and CDR2 (germline): KGHSH, LQKENI. The CDR3 is 15 amino acids. Losses at the gene ends were 4 bases for V and 5 bases for J; bases not matched to a gene: 10. The chain's CDR3 is CASSLRTGAGETQYF. CDR3 sequence (DNA): TGTGCCAGCTCACTCCGCACAGGGGCCGGGGAGACCCAGTACTTC.

The chain is built from TRBV6-1 and TRBJ2-3, with D uncertain. The germline V gene has CDR1 MNHNS and CDR2 SASEGT. This CDR3 has 13 amino acids. The V end lost 2 bases, the J end lost 4 bases, and 7 bases lay between the germline ends. The CDR3 coding sequence is TGTGCCAGCAGTGAACCCGACCCAGATACGCAGTATTTT. This codes for CASSEPDPDTQYF.

The chain recombines TRBV19 with TRBJ1-1; TRBD1 matches 11 bases. CDR1 and CDR2 from the germline V gene are LNHDA and SQIVND (reference sequence). Trimming at V came to 6 bases and at J to 5 bases, leaving 5 bases not matched to a gene. This CDR3 has 14 residues. DNA for the CDR3: TGTGCCAGTAGGGACAGGGGGCGAAGGACTGAAGCTTTCTTT. It codes for CASRDRGRRTEAFF.

This clone is a singleton in its sample. The chain uses TRBV10-3 and TRBJ2-1; TRBD1 or TRBD2 may be the D gene (6 bases each). Trimming cost V 4 bases and J 8 bases, with 15 bases left between them. Germline CDR1 ENHRY, CDR2 SYGVKD. This CDR3 region has 14 residues. The DNA of the CDR3 is TGTGCCATCAGTGTACGGGGGCAAGGGGATGAGCAGTTCTTC. It encodes CAISVRGQGDEQFF.

The DNA of the CDR3 is TGTGCCTGGAGTGTAGGAGGCAGGGGTTACGAGCAGTACTTC. Protein: CAWSVGGRGYEQYF. The V call is TRBV30, the J call TRBJ2-7, with a tentative D call TRBD1 (6 bases). Trimming cost V 0 bases and J 4 bases, with 13 bases left between them. From germline, CDR1 is GTSNPN and CDR2 SVGIG (reference sequence). CDR3 length equals 14 residues.

The chain uses TRBV3-1 (or the pseudogene TRBV3-2) and TRBJ2-1; unclear D gene. Germline CDR1 LGHDT, CDR2 YNNKEL (reference sequence). V dropped 1 base and J dropped 0 bases, with 10 bases sitting between them. The CDR3 loop spans 16 amino acids. The DNA of the CDR3 is TGTGCCAGCAGCCAAGGTAACCCGGTCTCCTACAATGAGCAGTTCTTC. Protein sequence: CASSQGNPVSYNEQFF.

The DNA for the CDR3 is TGTGCAAGTCGCTTAGTGGGACTTTCCTACAATGAGCAGTTCTTC. Translation gives CASRLVGLSYNEQFF. The chain recombines TRBV12-2 with TRBJ2-1; the table's TRBD2 call for D was not verified on the DNA. TRBV12-2 is flagged as a pseudogene. The CDR3 runs 15 residues.

This chain links TRBV19 with TRBJ1-5; D gene unclear. V was clipped by 6 bases and J by 2 bases, with 17 bases between them. CDR1 is LNHDA, CDR2 SQIVND, per germline (reference sequence). The CDR3 totals 16 residues. In DNA form, the CDR3 reads TGTGCCAGTAGAGCTTCGAGCATTGGGGGCAATCAGCCCCAGCATTTT. This gives the protein CASRASSIGGNQPQHF. Full variable domain (missing parts from reference TRBV19 and TRBJ1-5): DGGITQSPKYLFRKEGQNVTLSCEQNLNHDAMYWYRQDPGQGLRLIYYSQIVNDFQKGDIAEGYSVSREKKESFPLTVTSAQKNPTAFYLCASRASSIGGNQPQHFGDGTRLSIL.

This clone was found once. J is TRBJ2-3 and V is TRBV19; D perhaps matches TRBD1 (5 bases). This CDR3 spans 16 amino acids. In germline, CDR1 is LNHDA, CDR2 SQIVND (reference sequence). V lost 6 bases to trimming and J lost 1 base, with 17 bases between them. The CDR3: CASSSRDGAGTDTQYF. CDR3 in DNA: TGTGCCAGTAGCTCAAGGGATGGGGCTGGCACAGATACGCAGTATTTT.

The chain uses TRBV7-2 and TRBJ1-2, with D possibly being TRBD1 (5 bases). Trimming removed 2 bases from V and 8 bases from J, with 15 bases in between. This CDR3 comprises 14 residues. The germline V gene encodes CDR1 SGHTA and CDR2 FQGNSA. CDR3: CASSLSIVGGGYTF. For the CDR3, the DNA is TGTGCCAGCAGCTTAAGTATTGTCGGGGGAGGCTACACCTTC.

As regards this clone: One junction end does not reproduce the germline sequence, and a read error may be involved. The gene calls are TRBV19 and TRBJ1-1; 8 bases agree with TRBD1. Germline loops: CDR1 LNHDA, CDR2 SQIVND (reference sequence). The CDR3 length is 15 residues. The DNA for the CDR3 is TGTGCTAGTAGTATCGCAGGGGGCGCGGGCACTGAAGCTTTCTTT. Translating gives CASSIAGGAGTEAFF.

This clone was counted between two and nine times. The chain links TRBV11-2 to TRBJ2-1; D is undetermined. The CDR3 is 12 residues long. From germline, CDR1 is SGHAT and CDR2 FQNNGV. The V end was cut by 5 bases, the J end by 7 bases, with 9 bases between. The CDR3 sequence: CASSQGFNEQFF. CDR3 DNA sequence: TGTGCCAGCAGCCAAGGGTTTAATGAGCAGTTCTTC.